The clone carrying this T cell receptor beta chain was recorded only once. Clones were sequenced by immunoSEQ multiplex PCR, and TCRdb holds only the in-frame ones, with some missing. The table records more than 45,000 clones, around 90% of them present only once. This sample is drawn from a study of OX40 agonist ivuxolimab in advanced cancers. Study information: Treatment received earlier with anti-PD-1, anti-PD-L1 or anti-CTLA-4 agents was allowed, and 40% had some. Three partial responders included one hepatocellular carcinoma patient and two cutaneous melanoma patients.

Drawing of blood for sampling happened at baseline, at cycle 4 day 1, and at cycle 7 day 1. The receptor comes from an adult with an advanced solid tumor such as melanoma, head and neck, liver or kidney cancer. This specimen consisted of CD4+ or CD8+ T cells sorted from blood, obtained in a trial of the OX40 agonist ivuxolimab.

The CDR3 nucleotides are TGTGCCAGCAGCTTAGGTCAGGCCTATGGCTACACCTTC. Residues: CASSLGQAYGYTF. The chain carries TRBV11-2 and TRBJ1-2, with D unresolved. V gave up 1 base and J gave up 4 bases, with 7 bases separating them. CDR3 size: 13 residues. Per the germline V gene, CDR1 is SGHAT and CDR2 is FQNNGV.